A single sample is the source of the 15 T cell receptor beta chains below, sequenced in a study of blood T cells in healthy people across ages. The second PCR ran roughly 6 to 11 cycles with a sample-barcoded 5' primer and J-beta primers. TCRdb analysed the 5' RACE reads with MiXCR anew, one entry per CDR3 protein. Of hundreds of thousands of distinct CDR3 sequences listed, more than 50% are singletons. The material sequenced was blood. Receptors were obtained from a middle-aged man in good health.

The chain couples TRBV18 to TRBJ2-7; D possibly corresponds to TRBD2 (5 bases). The CDR3 loop spans 14 amino acids. Germline CDR1 is KGHSH and CDR2 is LQKENI. Trimming took 1 base from V and 5 from J, leaving 12 bases between them. CDR3 sequence (DNA): TGTGCCAGCTCACCACAGGGAGTCCTCGACGAGCAGTACTTC. It translates to CASSPQGVLDEQYF.

This clonotype was counted a single time. V is TRBV7-9 and J is TRBJ2-5; TRBD1 agrees at 9 bases. The CDR3 spans 16 residues. Germline lookup yields CDR1 SEHNR and CDR2 FQNEAQ (reference sequence). V lost 3 bases to trimming and J lost 0 bases; unmatched junction nucleotides: 5. The CDR3 DNA is TGTGCCAGCAGCTTCGGGGGACAGGGAGACCAAGAGACCCAGTACTTC. Protein product: CASSFGGQGDQETQYF.

This clonotype appeared a single time. V usage is TRBV7-2 and J usage is TRBJ2-7; D is unresolved. The length of the CDR3 is 12 residues. CDR1 and CDR2 (germline): SGHTA, FQGNSA. V was cut by 1 base and J by 7 bases, with 8 bases left in between. The CDR3 DNA sequence: TGTGCCAGCAGCTTAGTCTCGCGTGAGCAGTACTTC. It codes for CASSLVSREQYF.

The J gene is TRBJ1-4, the V gene TRBV28; possibly TRBD1 for D (5 bases). V lost 5 bases and J 5 bases, leaving 12 bases between the germline ends. CDR1 MDHEN and CDR2 SYDVKM come from the germline V gene. The CDR3 extends over 14 amino acids. The DNA for the CDR3 is TGTGCCAGCAGTCCCGGGGGAGGAAATGAAAAACTGTTTTTT. Amino acid sequence: CASSPGGGNEKLFF.

The chain combines TRBV15 with TRBJ1-1, with unresolved D. Germline V CDR1 and CDR2: LNHNV, YYDKDF (reference sequence). This CDR3 comprises 13 residues. V gave up 5 bases and J gave up 2 bases, with 9 bases separating them. The CDR3 region is CATSLFYNTEAFF. CDR3 coding DNA: TGTGCCACCAGCCTATTTTACAACACTGAAGCTTTCTTT.

This clonotype was detected only a few times. The chain couples TRBV2 to TRBJ2-7, with D perhaps TRBD1 or TRBD2 (5 bases each). V gave up 0 bases and J gave up 2 bases, with 11 bases separating them. The length of the CDR3 is 15 residues. Germline CDR1 is SNHLY and CDR2 is FYNNEI. CDR3 in amino acids: CASSEAGTLAYEQYF. The DNA of the CDR3 is TGTGCCAGCAGTGAAGCTGGGACGTTGGCCTACGAGCAGTACTTC.

This clonotype occurred a few times. This could be a read error, since a much larger clone is one nucleotide away. The gene calls are TRBV7-2 and TRBJ2-5, with TRBD2 as a possible D gene (5 bases). Germline CDR1 reads SGHTA; CDR2 reads FQGNSA. The CDR3 contains 16 residues. The V end lost 2 bases, the J end lost 2 bases, and 15 bases lay between the germline ends. The CDR3: CASSLSAWTAQETQYF. CDR3 bases: TGTGCCAGCAGCTTATCGGCGTGGACTGCTCAAGAGACCCAGTACTTC.

This rearrangement joins TRBV29-1 to TRBJ2-7; D perhaps matches TRBD1 (6 bases). The CDR3 sequence is 14 residues long. Trimming pared 7 bases from V and 7 bases from J, leaving 23 bases between. Germline CDR1 is SQVTM and CDR2 is ANQGSEA. CDR3 loop: CSAARAGTMNEQYF. The DNA of the CDR3 is TGCAGCGCGGCTCGTGCAGGGACAATGAATGAGCAGTACTTC.

V and J are TRBV12-3 or TRBV12-4 and TRBJ2-1; weak D call: TRBD1 (5 bases). This CDR3 region has 14 residues. V was cut by 5 bases and J by 8 bases, with 16 bases left in between. The chain's CDR3 is CASSQRTYAHEQFF. In nucleotides, the CDR3 is TGTGCCAGCAGTCAACGGACATATGCCCATGAGCAGTTCTTC.

This clonotype turned up a few times. The CDR3 is CASSAPPEGGRGDIQYF. DNA of the CDR3: TGTGCCAGCAGCGCACCTCCGGAGGGGGGGCGCGGAGACATTCAGTACTTC. This chain links TRBV9 with TRBJ2-4; tentative D call: TRBD2 (7 bases). V gave up 3 bases and J gave up 8 bases, with 24 bases separating them. The CDR3 runs 17 residues. Germline V gene data show CDR1 as SGDLS and CDR2 as YYNGEE. Full variable domain (rest looked up from reference TRBV9 and TRBJ2-4): DSGVTQTPKHLITATGQRVTLRCSPRSGDLSVYWYQQSLDQGLQFLIQYYNGEERAKGNILERFSAQQFPDLHSELNLSSLELGDSALYFCASSAPPEGGRGDIQYFGAGTRLSVL.

This clonotype was counted only a few times. This rearrangement joins TRBV11-2 to TRBJ2-3, with TRBD2 matching 7 bases. CDR1 is SGHAT, CDR2 FQNNGV, per germline. The CDR3 consists of 19 residues. The V and J ends lost 1 base and 2 bases, in that order; junction bases with no gene match: 15. The CDR3 here is CASSLVGGRAGIDTDTQYF. For the CDR3, the DNA is TGTGCCAGCAGCTTAGTCGGTGGGAGGGCCGGTATTGACACAGATACGCAGTATTTT.

The chain couples TRBV6-2 or TRBV6-3 to TRBJ2-1; either TRBD1 or TRBD2 may supply D (5 bases each). The germline V gene encodes CDR1 MNHEY and CDR2 SVGEGT. Trimming took off 6 bases at V and 10 bases at J, with 16 bases between the two ends. The CDR3 is made up of 13 amino acids. The CDR3 here is CASRNKIRDEQFF. In DNA form, the CDR3 reads TGTGCCAGCAGAAATAAGATCCGGGACGAGCAGTTCTTC.

The chain uses TRBV28 and TRBJ2-1, with 10 bases matching TRBD2. Germline V gene data show CDR1 as MDHEN and CDR2 as SYDVKM. The CDR3 is 18 residues long. After removal of 8 bases from V and 4 bases from J, the junction contained 17 bases not matched to a gene. CDR3 DNA: TGTGCCAGCTTGAGCGGGGGGGCCCTTAAGGACCGGTACAATGAGCAGTTCTTC. This encodes CASLSGGALKDRYNEQFF.

The rearrangement joins TRBV6-5 to TRBJ1-4; possible D gene TRBD1, 5 bases. This CDR3 has 15 residues. Germline-derived CDR1 and CDR2 are MNHEY and SVGAGI. V lost 6 bases and J lost 8, with 19 bases in between. The DNA for the CDR3 is TGTGCCAGCAGGTACACAGGATCGAGAGGCGAAAAACTGTTTTTT. This sequence encodes CASRYTGSRGEKLFF.

The J gene is TRBJ1-2, the V gene TRBV5-1; TRBD1 is a possible D gene (5 bases). Germline CDR1 reads SGHRS; CDR2 reads YFSETQ. The V end was cut by 0 bases, the J end by 0 bases, with 9 bases between. CDR3 length: 15 amino acids. The CDR3 spells CASSLEARANYGYTF. The CDR3 DNA follows: TGCGCCAGCAGCTTGGAAGCCAGGGCTAACTATGGCTACACCTTC.